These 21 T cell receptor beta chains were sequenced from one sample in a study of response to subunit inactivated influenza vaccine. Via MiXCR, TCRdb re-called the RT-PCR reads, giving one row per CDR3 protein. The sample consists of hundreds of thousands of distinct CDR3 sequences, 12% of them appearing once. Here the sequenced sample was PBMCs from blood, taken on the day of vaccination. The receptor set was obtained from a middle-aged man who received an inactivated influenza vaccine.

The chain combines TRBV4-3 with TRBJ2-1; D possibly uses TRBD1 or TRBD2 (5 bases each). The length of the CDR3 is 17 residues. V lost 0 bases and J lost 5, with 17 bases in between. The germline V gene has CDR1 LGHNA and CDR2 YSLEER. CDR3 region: CASSQERGAGADNEQFF. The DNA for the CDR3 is TGCGCCAGCAGCCAAGAGAGAGGGGCTGGGGCCGACAATGAGCAGTTCTTC.

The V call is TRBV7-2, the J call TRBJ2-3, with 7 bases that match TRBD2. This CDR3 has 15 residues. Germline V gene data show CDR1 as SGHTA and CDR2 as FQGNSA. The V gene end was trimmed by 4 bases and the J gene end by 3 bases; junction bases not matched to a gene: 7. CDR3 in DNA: TGTGCCAGCAGCTCTGGGACTACCCAGACAGATACGCAGTATTTT. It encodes CASSSGTTQTDTQYF. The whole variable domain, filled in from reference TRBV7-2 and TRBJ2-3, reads GAGVSQSPSNKVTEKGKDVELRCDPISGHTALYWYRQSLGQGLEFLIYFQGNSAPDKSGLPSDRFSAERTGGSVSTLTIQRTQQEDSAVYLCASSSGTTQTDTQYFGPGTRLTVL.

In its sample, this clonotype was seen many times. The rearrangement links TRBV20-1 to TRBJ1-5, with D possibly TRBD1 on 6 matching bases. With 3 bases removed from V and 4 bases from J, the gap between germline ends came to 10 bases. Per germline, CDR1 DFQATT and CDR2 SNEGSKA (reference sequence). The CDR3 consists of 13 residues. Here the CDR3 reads CSASTGSNQPQHF. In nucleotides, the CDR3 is TGCAGTGCTAGTACAGGGAGTAATCAGCCCCAGCATTTT.

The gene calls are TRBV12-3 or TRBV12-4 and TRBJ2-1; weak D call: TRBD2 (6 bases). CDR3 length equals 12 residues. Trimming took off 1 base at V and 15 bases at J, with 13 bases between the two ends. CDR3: CASSLGGGGLFF. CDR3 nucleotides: TGTGCCAGCAGTTTAGGGGGAGGTGGATTGTTCTTC.

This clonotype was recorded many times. The CDR3 sequence: CASSLGGHYGYTF. Written as DNA, the CDR3 is TGTGCCAGCAGCTTGGGGGGGCACTATGGCTACACCTTC. This chain joins TRBV7-6 and TRBJ1-2; the D gene is possibly TRBD1 (6 bases). Germline V CDR1 and CDR2: SGHVS, FNYEAQ. V was clipped by 3 bases and J by 3 bases, with 8 bases between them. The CDR3 sequence is 13 residues long.

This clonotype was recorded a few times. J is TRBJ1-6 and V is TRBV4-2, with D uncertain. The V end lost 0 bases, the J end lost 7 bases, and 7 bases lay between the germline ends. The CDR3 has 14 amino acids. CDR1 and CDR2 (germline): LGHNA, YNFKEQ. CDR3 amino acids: CASSQDIRNSPLHF. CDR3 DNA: TGTGCCAGCAGCCAAGATATCAGGAATTCACCCCTCCACTTT.

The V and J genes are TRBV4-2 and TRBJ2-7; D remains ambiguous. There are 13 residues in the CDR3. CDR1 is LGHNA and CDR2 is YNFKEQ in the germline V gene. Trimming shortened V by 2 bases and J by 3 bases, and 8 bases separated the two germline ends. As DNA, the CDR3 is TGTGCCAGCAGCCAATCCCAGAACTACGAGCAGTACTTC. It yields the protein CASSQSQNYEQYF.

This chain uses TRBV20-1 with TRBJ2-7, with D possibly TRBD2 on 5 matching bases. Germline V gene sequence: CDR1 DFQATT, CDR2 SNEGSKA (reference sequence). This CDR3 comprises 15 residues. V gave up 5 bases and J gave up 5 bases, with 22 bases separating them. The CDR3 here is CSAPISLTRSHEQYF. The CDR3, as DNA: TGCAGTGCTCCGATTTCCCTTACTAGGTCCCACGAGCAGTACTTC.

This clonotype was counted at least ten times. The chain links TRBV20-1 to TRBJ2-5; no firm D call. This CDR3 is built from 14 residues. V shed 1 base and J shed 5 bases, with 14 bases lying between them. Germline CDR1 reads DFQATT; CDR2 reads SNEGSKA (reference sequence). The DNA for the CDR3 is TGCAGTGCTAGAGCTGCCATGAGCCCGGAGACCCAGTACTTC. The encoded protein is CSARAAMSPETQYF.

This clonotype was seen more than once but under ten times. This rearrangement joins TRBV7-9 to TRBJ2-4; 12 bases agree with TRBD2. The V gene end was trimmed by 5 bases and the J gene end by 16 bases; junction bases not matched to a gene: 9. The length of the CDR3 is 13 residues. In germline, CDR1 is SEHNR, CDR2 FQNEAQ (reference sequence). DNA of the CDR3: TGTGCCAGCAGCCCCCGGACTAGCGGGGCCCATTACTTC. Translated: CASSPRTSGAHYF. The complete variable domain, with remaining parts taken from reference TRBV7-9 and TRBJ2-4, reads DTGVSQNPRHKITKRGQNVTFRCDPISEHNRLYWYRQTLGQGPEFLTYFQNEAQLEKSRLLSDRFSAERPKGSFSTLEIQRTEQGDSAMYLCASSPRTSGAHYFGAGTRLSVL.

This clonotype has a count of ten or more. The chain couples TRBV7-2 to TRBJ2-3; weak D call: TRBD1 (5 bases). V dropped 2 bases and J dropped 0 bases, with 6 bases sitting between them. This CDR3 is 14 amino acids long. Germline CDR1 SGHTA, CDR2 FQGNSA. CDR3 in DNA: TGTGCCAGCAGCTTAAAGGGGAGCACAGATACGCAGTATTTT. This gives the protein CASSLKGSTDTQYF. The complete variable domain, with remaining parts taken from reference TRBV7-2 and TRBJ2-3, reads GAGVSQSPSNKVTEKGKDVELRCDPISGHTALYWYRQSLGQGLEFLIYFQGNSAPDKSGLPSDRFSAERTGGSVSTLTIQRTQQEDSAVYLCASSLKGSTDTQYFGPGTRLTVL.

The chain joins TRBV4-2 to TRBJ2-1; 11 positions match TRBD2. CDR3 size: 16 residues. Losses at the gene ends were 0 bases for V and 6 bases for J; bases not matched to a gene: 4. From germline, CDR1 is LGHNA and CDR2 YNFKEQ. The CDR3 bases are TGTGCCAGCAGCCAAGAAAAACTAGCGGGGGCCAATGAGCAGTTCTTC. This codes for CASSQEKLAGANEQFF.

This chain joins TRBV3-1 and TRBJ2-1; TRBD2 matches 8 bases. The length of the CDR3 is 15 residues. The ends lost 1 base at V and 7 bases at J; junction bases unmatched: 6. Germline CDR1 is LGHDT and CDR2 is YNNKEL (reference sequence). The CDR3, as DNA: TGTGCCAGCAGCCAAGCAGCGGGAGAGTGGAATGAGCAGTTCTTC. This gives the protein CASSQAAGEWNEQFF.

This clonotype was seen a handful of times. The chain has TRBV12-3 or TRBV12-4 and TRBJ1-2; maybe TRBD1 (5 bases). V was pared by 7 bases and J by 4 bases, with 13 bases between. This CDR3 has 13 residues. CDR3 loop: CASTQGRGYGYTF. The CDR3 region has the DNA TGTGCCAGCACCCAAGGGAGGGGCTATGGCTACACCTTC.

Here the CDR3 DNA reads TGTGCCAGCAGCTTAAGGGGTCCCACTAGCAGCCCCCACAATGAGCAGTTCTTC. Residues: CASSLRGPTSSPHNEQFF. V usage is TRBV7-3 and J usage is TRBJ2-1, with a tentative D call TRBD2 (6 bases). The CDR3 covers 18 residues. Per the germline V gene, CDR1 is SGHTA and CDR2 is FQGTGA. V lost 1 base to trimming and J lost 5 bases, with 21 bases between them. Variable domain in full (rest from reference TRBV7-3 and TRBJ2-1): GAGVSQTPSNKVTEKGKYVELRCDPISGHTALYWYRQSLGQGPEFLIYFQGTGAADDSGLPNDRFFAVRPEGSVSTLKIQRTERGDSAVYLCASSLRGPTSSPHNEQFFGPGTRLTVL.

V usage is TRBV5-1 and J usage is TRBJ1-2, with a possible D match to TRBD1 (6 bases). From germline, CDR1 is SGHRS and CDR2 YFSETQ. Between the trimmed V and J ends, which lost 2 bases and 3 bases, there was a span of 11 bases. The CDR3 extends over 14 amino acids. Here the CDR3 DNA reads TGCGCCAGCAGCTTAACAGGGTTGGACTATGGCTACACCTTC. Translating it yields CASSLTGLDYGYTF. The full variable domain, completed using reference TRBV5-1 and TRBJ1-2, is KAGVTQTPRYLIKTRGQQVTLSCSPISGHRSVSWYQQTPGQGLQFLFEYFSETQRNKGNFPGRFSGRQFSNSRSEMNVSTLELGDSALYLCASSLTGLDYGYTFGSGTRLTVV.

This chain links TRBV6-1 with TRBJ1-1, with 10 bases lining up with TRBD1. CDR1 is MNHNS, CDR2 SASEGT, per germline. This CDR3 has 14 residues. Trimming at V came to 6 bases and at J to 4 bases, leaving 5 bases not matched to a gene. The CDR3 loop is CASRGQGRITEAFF. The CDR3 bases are TGTGCCAGCAGGGGACAGGGGAGGATCACTGAAGCTTTCTTT.

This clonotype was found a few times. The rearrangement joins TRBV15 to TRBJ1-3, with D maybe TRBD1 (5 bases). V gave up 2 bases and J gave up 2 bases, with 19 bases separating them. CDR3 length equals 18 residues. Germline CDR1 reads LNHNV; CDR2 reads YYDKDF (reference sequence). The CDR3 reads CATSRFGSRGGTGNTIYF. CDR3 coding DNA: TGTGCCACCAGCAGATTCGGATCACGCGGGGGGACTGGAAACACCATATATTTT. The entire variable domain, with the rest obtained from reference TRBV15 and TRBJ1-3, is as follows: DAMVIQNPRYQVTQFGKPVTLSCSQTLNHNVMYWYQQKSSQAPKLLFHYYDKDFNNEADTPDNFQSRRPNTSFCFLDIRSPGLGDTAMYLCATSRFGSRGGTGNTIYFGEGSWLTVV.

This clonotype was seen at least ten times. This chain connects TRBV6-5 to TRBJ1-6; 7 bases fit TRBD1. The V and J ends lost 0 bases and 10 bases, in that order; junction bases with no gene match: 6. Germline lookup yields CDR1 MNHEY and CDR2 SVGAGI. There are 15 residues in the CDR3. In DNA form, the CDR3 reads TGTGCCAGCAGTTACTCACAGGGGCGAAGCTCACCCCTCCACTTT. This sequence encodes CASSYSQGRSSPLHF.

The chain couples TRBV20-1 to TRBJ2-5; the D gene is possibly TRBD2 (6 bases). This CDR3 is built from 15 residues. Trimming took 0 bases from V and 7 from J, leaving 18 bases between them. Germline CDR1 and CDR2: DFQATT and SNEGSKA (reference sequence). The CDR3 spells CSARDLADPRGTQYF. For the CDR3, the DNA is TGCAGTGCTAGAGATTTAGCGGACCCCAGAGGGACCCAGTACTTC.

The DNA for the CDR3 is TGTGCCAGCAGTGGGGGGCCCTATCGCAATCAGCCCCAGCATTTT. As protein: CASSGGPYRNQPQHF. The chain links TRBV6-1 to TRBJ1-5; D may be TRBD1 (6 bases). CDR3 length: 15 residues. The germline V gene encodes CDR1 MNHNS and CDR2 SASEGT. V dropped 4 bases and J dropped 2 bases, with 12 bases sitting between them.